The entry below describes one T cell receptor beta chain. Authors' analysis steps: Amplification of reference gene primers provided the estimated nucleated cell counts. Only in-frame clones appear in the TCRdb table, and some are missing; sequencing was by immunoSEQ multiplex PCR. V, J and clone size are taken as reported in that table, and D and trimming were inferred from the DNA itself. The sample lists 55,000 or so clones, almost 90% occurring once. This specimen belongs to a study of blood T cell repertoires in COVID-19. Across the study: Donors in the United States, Italy and Spain gave samples during acute or convalescent COVID-19. T cells, B-cell-depleted T cells, or PBMCs provided the cDNA or gDNA that served as material.

The germline CDR1 and CDR2 sequences are LGHDT and YNNKEL (reference sequence). V was pared by 2 bases and J by 5 bases, with 7 bases of the junction left unmatched. This CDR3 comprises 15 residues. Input material: peripheral blood. The sequence was obtained from a man between 60 and 75 years old with active COVID-19. The V call is TRBV3-1 (or the pseudogene TRBV3-2), the J call TRBJ2-5; 8 nucleotides line up with TRBD2. CDR3 loop: CASSQPAGERETQYF. CDR3 DNA: TGTGCCAGCAGCCAACCAGCGGGAGAACGTGAGACCCAGTACTTC.